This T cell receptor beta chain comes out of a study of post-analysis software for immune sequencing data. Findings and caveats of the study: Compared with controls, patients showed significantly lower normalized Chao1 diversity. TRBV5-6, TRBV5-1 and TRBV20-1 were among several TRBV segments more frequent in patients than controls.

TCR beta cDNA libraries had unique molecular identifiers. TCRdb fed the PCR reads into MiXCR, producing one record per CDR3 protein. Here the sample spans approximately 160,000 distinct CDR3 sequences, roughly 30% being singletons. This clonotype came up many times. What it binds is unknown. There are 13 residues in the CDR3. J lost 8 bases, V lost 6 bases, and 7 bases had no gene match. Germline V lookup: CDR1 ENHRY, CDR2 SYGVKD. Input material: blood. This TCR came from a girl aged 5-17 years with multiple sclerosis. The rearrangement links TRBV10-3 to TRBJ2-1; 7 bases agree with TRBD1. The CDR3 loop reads CAIRGTESDEQFF. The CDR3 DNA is TGTGCCATCAGGGGGACAGAAAGTGATGAGCAGTTCTTC.